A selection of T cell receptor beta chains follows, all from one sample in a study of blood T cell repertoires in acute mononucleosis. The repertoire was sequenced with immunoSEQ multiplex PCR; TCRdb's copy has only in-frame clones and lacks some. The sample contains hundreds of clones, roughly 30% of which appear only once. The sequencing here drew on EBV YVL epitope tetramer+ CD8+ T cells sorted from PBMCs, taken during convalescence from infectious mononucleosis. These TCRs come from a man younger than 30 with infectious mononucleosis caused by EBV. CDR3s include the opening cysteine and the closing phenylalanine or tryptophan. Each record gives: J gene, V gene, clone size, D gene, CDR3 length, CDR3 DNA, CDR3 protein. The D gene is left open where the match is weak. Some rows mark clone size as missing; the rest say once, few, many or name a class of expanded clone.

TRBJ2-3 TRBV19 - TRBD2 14 TGTGCCAGTAGAACAGCGGGAAACTCTGATACGAGTATTTTT CASRTAGNSDTSIF
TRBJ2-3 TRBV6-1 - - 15 TGTGCCAGCAGGCCCCTACTTGGGTCAGCGTCGACGCAGTATTTT CASRPLLGSASTQYF
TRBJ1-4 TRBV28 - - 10 TGTGCAGTAAACCTACAGGGACTGTTTTTT CAVNLQGLFF
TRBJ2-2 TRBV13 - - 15 - CASRPWGGTGELFFF
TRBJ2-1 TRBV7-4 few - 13 TGTGCCAGCAGCTCCCTAACGTACAATGAGCAGTTCTTC CASSSLTYNEQFF
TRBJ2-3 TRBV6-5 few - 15 TGTGCCAGCAGTGCCGTTCTTGGGTCAGGGTCGACGCAGTATTTT CASSAVLGSGSTQYF
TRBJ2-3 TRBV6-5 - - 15 TGTGCCAGCAGTGGCCTACTTTGGTCAGCGTCGACGCAGTATTTT CASSGLLWSASTQYF
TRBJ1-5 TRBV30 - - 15 TGTGCCTGGAGTGCACCCCTGGGTAGCAATCAGCCCCATCATTTT CAWSAPLGSNQPHHF
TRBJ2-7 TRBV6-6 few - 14 TGTGCCAGCAGTGCCGGGGACACCTCCTACGAGCAGTACTTC CASSAGDTSYEQYF
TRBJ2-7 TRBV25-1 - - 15 TGTGCCAGCAGCCCCCTATTGGGGTCCGGAACCGAGCAGTACTTC CASSPLLGSGTEQYF
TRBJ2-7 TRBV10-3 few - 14 TGTGCCATCCGGGCCGGGGACACATCCTACGAGCAGTACTTC CAIRAGDTSYEQYF
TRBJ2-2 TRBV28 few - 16 TGTGCCAGCAGTTTTATTTTACAGCTCAACACCGGGGAGCTGTTTTTT CASSFILQLNTGELFF
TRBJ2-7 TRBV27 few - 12 TGTGCCAGCAGTCCCCCTGGGGGCGAGCAGTACTTC CASSPPGGEQYF
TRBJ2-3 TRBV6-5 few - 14 TGTGCCAGCAGTGCCCTACTTGGGTCAGCGACGCAGTATTTT CASSALLGSATQYF
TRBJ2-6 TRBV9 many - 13 TGTGCCAGCAGCCCAGCTGGGGCCAACGTCCTGACTTTC CASSPAGANVLTF
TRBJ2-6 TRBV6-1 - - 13 TGTGCCAGCAGCCCAGCTGGGGCCAACGTCCTGACTTTC CASSPAGANVLTF
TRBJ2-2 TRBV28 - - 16 TGTGCCAGCAGTTTTTATTTACAGCTCAACACCGGGGGCTGTTTTTTT CASSFYLQLNTGGCFF
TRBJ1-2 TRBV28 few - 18 TGTGCCAGCAGTTTATATGGGTTGAGTGGACCGGATAACTATGGCTACACCTTC CASSLYGLSGPDNYGYTF
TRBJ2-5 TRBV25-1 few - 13 TGTGCCACCAGTGATTATGGGGAAGAGACCCAGTACTTC CATSDYGEETQYF
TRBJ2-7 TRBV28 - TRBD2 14 TGTGTCAGCGGTTTATCGCCTAGCGGCTACGAGCAGTACTTC CVSGLSPSGYEQYF
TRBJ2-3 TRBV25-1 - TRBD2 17 TGTGCCAGCAGTTCATCGACTAGCGAGGCCTTCACAGATACGCAGTATTTT CASSSSTSEAFTDTQYF
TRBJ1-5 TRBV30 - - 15 TGTGCCTGGAGTGTACCGCTGGGAAGCAATCAGCCCCATCATTTT CAWSVPLGSNQPHHF
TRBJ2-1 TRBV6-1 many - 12 TGTGCCAGCAGTTTATATTCCAGTGAGCAGTTCTTC CASSLYSSEQFF
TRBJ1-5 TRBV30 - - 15 TGTGCCTGGATTGTACCCCTGGGAATCAATCAGCCCCAGCATTTT CAWIVPLGINQPQHF
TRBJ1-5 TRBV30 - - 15 TGTGCCTGGAGTGTACCCCTGGGATGCAATCAGCCCCTGCATTTT CAWSVPLGCNQPLHF
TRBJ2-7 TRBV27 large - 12 TGTGCCAGCAGTCCCCCTGGTGTCGAGCAGTACTTC CASSPPGVEQYF
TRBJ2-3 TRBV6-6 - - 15 TGTGCCAGCAGCCAAGAACCCCTAAGCGGAGATACGCAGTATTTT CASSQEPLSGDTQYF
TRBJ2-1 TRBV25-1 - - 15 TGCGCCAGCAGTGATTTCCGACAGGTGGGCAATGAGCAGTTCTTC CASSDFRQVGNEQFF
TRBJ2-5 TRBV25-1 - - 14 TGTGCCAGCAGCCAATTATCGGGGAGAGAGACCCAGTACTTC CASSQLSGRETQYF
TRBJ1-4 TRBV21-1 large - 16 - CASSKARLQLMKNCFF